The source of this T cell receptor (beta chain) is a study of blood T cell repertoires in COVID-19. The trim removed 5 bases at V and 6 bases at J, leaving 11 bases unmatched. The germline V gene encodes CDR1 GTSNPN and CDR2 SVGIG (reference sequence). This CDR3 is 15 amino acids long. The assay was immunoSEQ multiplex PCR, and TCRdb's table has in-frame clones only and misses some. The sample includes roughly 190,000 clones, under 90% of them seen just once. The chain uses TRBV30 and TRBJ2-1, with TRBD1 matching over 9 bases. The TCR originated in a woman in her 70s with COVID-19, enrolled during active disease. Sequences were obtained from peripheral blood. CDR3 sequence reads: CAWGTGTDGANEQFF. The CDR3, as DNA: TGTGCCTGGGGGACAGGGACAGATGGGGCCAATGAGCAGTTCTTC.